Listed here are 22 T cell receptor beta chains from one sample, sequenced in a study of blood T cell repertoires in COVID-19 (TCRdb year 2020). The library was made by the immunoSEQ multiplex PCR assay. TCRdb holds this immuneACCESS table with in-frame rearrangements only. Some clones are missing; in checked studies, unresolved V genes explain under half, and the rest has no known cause. Present in this sample are almost 250,000 clones, around 85% of which were seen just once. The ten largest clonotypes hold 9.1% of the sample. The sample was PBMCs or T cells enriched from blood (not recorded which). All receptors come from a woman in her fifties or sixties with acute COVID-19.

The chain employs TRBV28 and TRBJ1-3, with TRBD1 matching 11 bases. From germline, CDR1 is MDHEN and CDR2 SYDVKM. V lost 6 bases and J lost 3; bases outside the gene matches: 13. This CDR3 comprises 18 residues. The CDR3 reads CASRNRDRGFESGNTIYF. The CDR3 nucleotides are TGTGCCAGCAGAAATAGGGACAGGGGGTTCGAGAGTGGAAACACCATATATTTT.

V usage is TRBV9 and J usage is TRBJ2-1, with 10 nucleotides matching TRBD1. Germline V gene lookup returns CDR1 SGDLS and CDR2 YYNGEE. V lost 3 bases, J lost 8 bases, and 11 bases stayed unmatched. This CDR3 region has 16 residues. This CDR3 is CASSALPGQGVDEQFF. The CDR3 bases are TGTGCCAGCAGCGCACTCCCCGGACAGGGGGTCGATGAGCAGTTCTTC.

This rearrangement joins TRBV19 to TRBJ1-4; perhaps TRBD1 as D (6 bases). The CDR3 is made up of 14 amino acids. V lost 4 bases, J lost 7 bases, and 13 bases lay in between. The germline gives CDR1 LNHDA, CDR2 SQIVND (reference sequence). CDR3 loop: CASSSGQYTEKLFF. The CDR3 DNA is TGTGCCAGTAGTAGCGGACAGTATACTGAAAAACTGTTTTTT.

V is TRBV7-8 and J is TRBJ1-1; D is perhaps TRBD1 (6 bases). The CDR3 is made up of 15 amino acids. V shed 1 base and J shed 1 base, with 10 bases lying between them. Germline values: CDR1 SGHVS, CDR2 FQNEAQ. CDR3 in amino acids: CASSLVAGANTEAFF. In DNA, the CDR3 is TGTGCCAGCAGCTTAGTTGCGGGGGCGAACACTGAAGCTTTCTTT. The complete variable domain, with remaining parts taken from reference TRBV7-8 and TRBJ1-1, reads GAGVSQSPRYKVAKRGQDVALRCDPISGHVSLFWYQQALGQGPEFLTYFQNEAQLDKSGLPSDRFFAERPEGSVSTLKIQRTQQEDSAVYLCASSLVAGANTEAFFGQGTRLTVV.

This rearrangement joins TRBV7-8 to TRBJ1-5; the D is unclear. Germline V gene lookup returns CDR1 SGHVS and CDR2 FQNEAQ. Trimming shortened V by 8 bases and J by 5 bases, and 28 bases separated the two germline ends. The CDR3 spans 18 residues. The CDR3 region has the DNA TGTGCCAGCGCTCACCATTTCGTTGGTCTCCCGGCGGATCAGCCCCAGCATTTT. Protein: CASAHHFVGLPADQPQHF.

The genes are TRBV5-6 and TRBJ2-3; D gene ambiguous. CDR3 length: 13 amino acids. Per the germline V gene, CDR1 is SGHDT and CDR2 is YYEEEE. V was clipped by 1 base and J by 3 bases, with 6 bases between them. The CDR3 DNA follows: TGTGCCAGCAGCTTGCCACAAACAGATACGCAGTATTTT. This codes for CASSLPQTDTQYF.

This chain uses TRBV30 with TRBJ2-1; TRBD2 agrees at 9 bases. The junction had 13 bases not matched to a gene; V was cut back by 0 bases and J by 7 bases. This CDR3 spans 17 amino acids. Germline CDR1 is GTSNPN and CDR2 is SVGIG (reference sequence). The CDR3 coding sequence is TGTGCCTGGAGTGTTGCGGGGGGGCGAAGTGTAAGGAATGAGCAGTTCTTC. This codes for CAWSVAGGRSVRNEQFF.

This clone was picked up one time. The chain carries TRBV14 and TRBJ2-7; D remains ambiguous. V was cut by 4 bases and J by 4 bases, with 5 bases left in between. CDR3 length: 11 amino acids. CDR1 is SGHDN, CDR2 FVKESK, per germline. In DNA, the CDR3 is TGTGCCAGCAGCCCTTCTTACGAGCAGTACTTC. Amino acid sequence: CASSPSYEQYF.

The chain combines TRBV10-2 with TRBJ1-5; D is undetermined. V dropped 0 bases and J dropped 3 bases, with 9 bases sitting between them. In germline, CDR1 is WSHSY, CDR2 SAAADI. The CDR3 covers 15 residues. The CDR3 reads CASSESSAFNQPQHF. Here the CDR3 DNA reads TGCGCCAGCAGTGAGTCCAGTGCTTTCAATCAGCCCCAGCATTTT.

This chain links TRBV7-8 with TRBJ1-2; possible D gene TRBD1, 6 bases. The CDR3 runs to 13 residues. V lost 5 bases, J lost 4 bases, and 11 bases lay in between. Per the germline V gene, CDR1 is SGHVS and CDR2 is FQNEAQ. CDR3 DNA sequence: TGTGCCAGCAGCCCAGTGGACAGCTATGGCTACACCTTC. This codes for CASSPVDSYGYTF.

This clone was observed a handful of times. The rearrangement uses TRBV6-2 or TRBV6-3 and TRBJ2-4, with 8 bases aligning to TRBD2. The junction had 8 bases not matched to a gene; V was cut back by 5 bases and J by 8 bases. Germline values: CDR1 MNHEY, CDR2 SVGEGT. CDR3 length equals 14 residues. CDR3 nucleotides: TGTGCCAGCAGTCCCCGACTGCGGGGGGACATTCAGTACTTC. Encoded protein: CASSPRLRGDIQYF.

This clone was detected only a few times. The chain employs TRBV10-1 and TRBJ1-6; no clear D gene. The CDR3 runs to 16 residues. The V gene's germline CDR1 is WNHNN and CDR2 SYGVQD (reference sequence). The V and J ends lost 8 bases and 0 bases respectively, with 14 bases between them. Here the CDR3 reads CASLERKPSYNSPLHF. DNA of the CDR3: TGCGCCAGCCTTGAGAGAAAGCCCTCCTATAATTCACCCCTCCACTTT.

The chain uses TRBV10-3 and TRBJ2-5; TRBD2 agrees at 8 bases. This CDR3 comprises 14 residues. V shed 9 bases, J shed 4 bases, and the junction held 10 bases outside the gene matches. Germline lookup yields CDR1 ENHRY and CDR2 SYGVKD. The CDR3 nucleotides are TGTGCCATAAGTACTAGCGGTAAAGGAGAGACCCAGTACTTC. Translation: CAISTSGKGETQYF.

With respect to this clone: Other DNA variants within this sample encode the same CDR3. The CDR3 DNA reads as TGTGCCAGCAGCTTAGCGCAGGGGGCCGGTCAGCCCCAGCATTTT. It translates to CASSLAQGAGQPQHF. The rearrangement joins TRBV7-8 to TRBJ1-5; 8 bases align to TRBD1. Germline-derived CDR1 and CDR2 are SGHVS and FQNEAQ. The V and J ends lost 0 bases and 6 bases, in that order; junction bases with no gene match: 4. CDR3 length equals 15 residues. Full variable domain (remainder filled in from reference TRBV7-8 and TRBJ1-5): GAGVSQSPRYKVAKRGQDVALRCDPISGHVSLFWYQQALGQGPEFLTYFQNEAQLDKSGLPSDRFFAERPEGSVSTLKIQRTQQEDSAVYLCASSLAQGAGQPQHFGDGTRLSIL.

The CDR3 DNA follows: TGTGCCAGCTCACCCGGGACAGGGAGTGTGAGGACTGAAGCTTTCTTT. It codes for CASSPGTGSVRTEAFF. This sequence joins TRBV18 and TRBJ1-1; 9 bases agree with TRBD1. V gave up 3 bases and J gave up 5 bases; unmatched junction bases: 10. CDR3 length: 16 residues. CDR1 is KGHSH and CDR2 is LQKENI in the germline V gene. The whole variable domain, filled in from reference TRBV18 and TRBJ1-1, reads NAGVMQNPRHLVRRRGQEARLRCSPMKGHSHVYWYRQLPEEGLKFMVYLQKENIIDESGMPKERFSAEFPKEGPSILRIQQVVRGDSAAYFCASSPGTGSVRTEAFFGQGTRLTVV.

The rearrangement joins TRBV7-9 to TRBJ2-1; D might be TRBD1 (5 bases). This CDR3 region has 19 residues. Trimming removed 5 bases from V and 0 bases from J, with 23 bases in between. Germline CDR1 is SEHNR and CDR2 is FQNEAQ (reference sequence). The CDR3 is CASSPAGFGARSSYNEQFF. Here the CDR3 DNA reads TGTGCCAGCAGCCCCGCCGGATTTGGGGCCCGAAGCTCCTACAATGAGCAGTTCTTC.

The rearrangement links TRBV27 to TRBJ1-5; no clear D gene. The V gene's germline CDR1 is MNHEY and CDR2 SMNVEV (reference sequence). V shed 8 bases and J shed 2 bases, with 13 bases lying between them. The CDR3 is 14 residues long. CDR3 region: CASAVSRGNQPQHF. The CDR3 DNA sequence: TGTGCCAGCGCCGTCTCCCGAGGCAATCAGCCCCAGCATTTT.

The chain uses TRBV6-8 and TRBJ1-1, with 7 positions matching TRBD1. Losses at the gene ends were 2 bases for V and 6 bases for J; bases not matched to a gene: 6. The germline V gene has CDR1 MNHGY and CDR2 SAAAGT. The CDR3 contains 14 residues. The CDR3 spells CASSYVGGKAEAFF. In DNA, the CDR3 is TGTGCCAGCAGTTACGTAGGGGGCAAAGCTGAAGCTTTCTTT.

V gene TRBV4-1 combines with J gene TRBJ1-6, with D possibly being TRBD1 (6 bases). From germline, CDR1 is MGHRA and CDR2 YSYEKL. CDR3 size: 16 residues. The V end lost 3 bases, the J end lost 7 bases, and 16 bases lay between the germline ends. CDR3 loop: CASSQPQGVGNSPLHF. In DNA, the CDR3 is TGCGCCAGCAGCCAGCCACAGGGCGTGGGGAATTCACCCCTCCACTTT.

The chain uses TRBV12-5 and TRBJ1-3; 8 bases are a match to TRBD1. Trimming cost V 0 bases and J 2 bases; bases outside gene matches: 12. Germline CDR1 reads LGHNT; CDR2 reads FRNRAP. The CDR3 consists of 19 residues. CDR3 DNA: TGTGCTAGTGGTTTGGTGGGGGACAGGATTTACCCAACTGGAAACACCATATATTTT. Protein sequence: CASGLVGDRIYPTGNTIYF.

The chain uses TRBV7-9 and TRBJ1-1; 8 positions match TRBD1. Germline CDR1 SEHNR, CDR2 FQNEAQ (reference sequence). V was clipped by 5 bases and J by 3 bases; unmatched bases: 11. The CDR3 runs 16 residues. The CDR3 sequence: CASSGSGGALHTEAFF. The CDR3 DNA sequence: TGTGCCAGCAGCGGCTCAGGGGGCGCTCTACACACTGAAGCTTTCTTT.

This sequence joins TRBV7-2 and TRBJ1-2, with D maybe TRBD1 (5 bases). Germline CDR1 and CDR2: SGHTA and FQGNSA. The CDR3 covers 15 residues. Trimming pared 3 bases from V and 4 bases from J, leaving 15 bases between. CDR3 loop: CASSLTDGGVYGYTF. The CDR3 coding sequence is TGTGCCAGCAGCTTGACAGACGGCGGGGTCTATGGCTACACCTTC. Full variable domain (outside the CDR3, taken from reference TRBV7-2 and TRBJ1-2): GAGVSQSPSNKVTEKGKDVELRCDPISGHTALYWYRQSLGQGLEFLIYFQGNSAPDKSGLPSDRFSAERTGGSVSTLTIQRTQQEDSAVYLCASSLTDGGVYGYTFGSGTRLTVV.